This TCR beta chain was found in a study of identical twins. A single record per CDR3 protein comes from TCRdb applying MiXCR to the 5' RACE reads. The sample records hundreds of thousands of distinct CDR3 sequences, less than 9% being singletons. The CDR3 sequence is 14 residues long. CDR1 is LGHDT and CDR2 is YNNKEL in the germline V gene (reference sequence). Trimming cost V 2 bases and J 10 bases, with 17 bases left between them. This same sample was also taken into another study, of yellow fever vaccine responses in identical twins.

This sequence joins TRBV3-1 and TRBJ1-2; possible D gene TRBD1, 5 bases. This receptor was obtained from a woman aged 18-29 years in good health. The sequenced sample was PBMCs. The CDR3 reads CASSQRGQAAAYTF. The DNA of the CDR3 is TGTGCCAGCAGCCAAAGGGGCCAGGCAGCAGCCTACACCTTC. The whole variable domain, remainder taken from reference TRBV3-1 and TRBJ1-2, is DTAVSQTPKYLVTQMGNDKSIKCEQNLGHDTMYWYKQDSKKFLKIMFSYNNKELIINETVPNRFSPKSPDKAHLNLHINSLELGDSAVYFCASSQRGQAAAYTFGSGTRLTVV.